This T cell receptor (beta chain) comes out of a study of human T cells and chemical hapten exposure. As for the study in general: Skin on the upper inner arm, approximately 2 cm by approximately 2 cm in size, was sensitized with 2% DPC.

V gave up 1 base and J gave up 2 bases, with 12 bases separating them. The germline gives CDR1 SQVTM, CDR2 ANQGSEA. The CDR3 contains 14 residues. Regarding time point: pre-sensitization, week 0. Treatment here: therapeutic diphenylcyclopropenone sensitization with weekly scalp DPC. Unfractionated whole blood yielded total RNA. TCRdb redid the calling of the RACE reads with MiXCR, one entry per CDR3 protein. The data hold over 300,000 distinct CDR3 sequences, with roughly 4.6% observed a single time. The material was whole blood, obtained in connection with sensitization to the hapten diphenylcyclopropenone (DPC). The chain joins TRBV29-1 to TRBJ2-7; D gene unclear. The sequence derives from a woman in her fifties or sixties with alopecia areata. Some clones in this sample may be carry-over from other donors' samples. Here the CDR3 reads CSVEARGITYEQYF. In DNA, the CDR3 is TGCAGCGTTGAAGCCAGAGGAATTACCTACGAGCAGTACTTC.